The 29 T cell receptor beta chains in this list originate from one sample, sequenced in a study of blood T cell repertoires in COVID-19. Sequencing was performed with immunoSEQ multiplex PCR; in TCRdb, only in-frame clones are kept and a portion is missing. Here the sample spans some 200,000 clones, more than 80% being singletons. What was sequenced was peripheral blood. These TCRs come from a woman aged 80 or older with COVID-19, enrolled during active disease.

V gene TRBV5-1 combines with J gene TRBJ2-3, with a possible D match to TRBD2 (6 bases). CDR3 length equals 18 residues. The germline V gene encodes CDR1 SGHRS and CDR2 YFSETQ. V was cut by 3 bases and J by 2 bases, with 22 bases left in between. CDR3 DNA sequence: TGCGCCAGCAGCTCCACCCCGGCCGCTAGCGCCTTCACAGATACGCAGTATTTT. Translating it yields CASSSTPAASAFTDTQYF.

This rearrangement joins TRBV19 to TRBJ2-1; D remains ambiguous. This CDR3 spans 15 amino acids. Germline V lookup: CDR1 LNHDA, CDR2 SQIVND (reference sequence). V shed 3 bases and J shed 0 bases, with 9 bases lying between them. The CDR3 region is CASSMHRSSYNEQFF. CDR3 nucleotide sequence: TGTGCCAGTAGTATGCATAGGAGCTCCTACAATGAGCAGTTCTTC.

The chain has TRBV16 and TRBJ1-1, with TRBD1 identical over 7 bases. The germline V gene has CDR1 KGHSY and CDR2 FQNENV. V dropped 2 bases and J dropped 6; count of bases not matched to a gene: 3. The CDR3 covers 13 residues. CDR3 coding DNA: TGTGCCAGCAGCCAAGGGACAGCCCCTGAAGCTTTCTTT. As protein: CASSQGTAPEAFF.

This clone was seen only a few times. The CDR3 nucleotides read TGTGCCACCAGTCGGGACAGGGCTGACTCTGGGGCCAACGTCCTGACTTTC. Amino acid sequence: CATSRDRADSGANVLTF. The rearrangement joins TRBV24-1 to TRBJ2-6, with 9 bases identical to TRBD1. The V gene's germline CDR1 is KGHDR and CDR2 SFDVKD. With V trimmed by 6 bases and J by 0 bases, 5 bases remained unmatched. The CDR3 has 17 residues.

The rearrangement joins TRBV7-2 to TRBJ2-2, with D perhaps matching TRBD2 (6 bases). V was pared by 4 bases and J by 5 bases, with 23 bases between. The CDR3 is 18 amino acids. Germline V gives CDR1 SGHTA, CDR2 FQGNSA. The CDR3 region is CASSWARVISGYTGELFF. CDR3 sequence (DNA): TGTGCCAGCAGCTGGGCTCGGGTGATTAGCGGATATACCGGGGAGCTGTTTTTT.

This rearrangement joins TRBV10-3 to TRBJ1-4; D might be TRBD1 (6 bases). Trimming removed 6 bases at V and 8 bases at J, with 22 bases between. This CDR3 spans 16 amino acids. Germline V gene lookup returns CDR1 ENHRY and CDR2 SYGVKD. In nucleotides, the CDR3 is TGTGCCATCAGCGCAAACACCGGGACAAGGGAAGAAAAACTGTTTTTT. Residues: CAISANTGTREEKLFF.

The table lists this clone with a few counts. The chain is built from TRBV4-1 and TRBJ2-5, with D possibly matching TRBD2 (7 bases). Trimming removed 1 base from V and 3 bases from J, with 21 bases in between. The CDR3 extends over 18 amino acids. The V gene's germline CDR1 is MGHRA and CDR2 YSYEKL. The CDR3 sequence: CASSQGRGGERRKETQYF. The CDR3, as DNA: TGCGCCAGCAGCCAAGGGAGGGGGGGCGAGAGACGGAAAGAGACCCAGTACTTC.

The rearrangement links TRBV4-3 to TRBJ1-2; 12 bases are shared with TRBD1. The germline CDR1 and CDR2 sequences are LGHNA and YSLEER. V lost 3 bases and J lost 7; bases outside the gene matches: 6. CDR3 size: 15 residues. CDR3 sequence: CASSQGTGGAGGYTF. DNA of the CDR3: TGCGCCAGCAGCCAGGGGACAGGGGGCGCGGGTGGCTACACCTTC.

The table lists this clone with a count of one. The chain recombines TRBV5-4 with TRBJ2-3; 15 bases align to TRBD2. Germline V lookup: CDR1 SGHNT, CDR2 YYREEE (reference sequence). The junction had 3 bases not matched to a gene; V was cut back by 2 bases and J by 11 bases. This CDR3 is 14 amino acids long. The CDR3 coding sequence is TGTGCCAGCAGCTTCGGGACTAGCGGGGGGTTGCAGTATTTT. It encodes CASSFGTSGGLQYF. The variable domain in full, completed from reference TRBV5-4 and TRBJ2-3, reads ETGVTQSPTHLIKTRGQQVTLRCSSQSGHNTVSWYQQALGQGPQFIFQYYREEENGRGNFPPRFSGLQFPNYSSELNVNALELDDSALYLCASSFGTSGGLQYFGPGTRLTVL.

V usage is TRBV5-1 and J usage is TRBJ2-7; D unresolved. Germline CDR1 and CDR2: SGHRS and YFSETQ. V lost 3 bases to trimming and J lost 0 bases, with 4 bases between them. The CDR3 consists of 12 residues. Here the CDR3 DNA reads TGCGCCAGCAGCTCTAGCTCCTACGAGCAGTACTTC. Its translation is CASSSSSYEQYF.

The chain combines TRBV3-1 (or the pseudogene TRBV3-2) with TRBJ2-3; 7 nucleotides agree with TRBD2. The V gene's germline CDR1 is LGHDT and CDR2 YNNKEL (reference sequence). The V and J ends lost 6 bases and 2 bases, in that order; junction bases with no gene match: 11. This CDR3 is built from 16 residues. CDR3 amino acids: CASSYWSAGYTDTQYF. CDR3 sequence (DNA): TGTGCCAGCAGTTATTGGTCAGCGGGATACACAGATACGCAGTATTTT.

V usage is TRBV2 and J usage is TRBJ2-1; TRBD2 matches 12 bases. Germline values: CDR1 SNHLY, CDR2 FYNNEI. This CDR3 is 19 amino acids long. The ends lost 7 bases at V and 0 bases at J; junction bases unmatched: 13. The CDR3 is CASNRLAGETLSSYNEQFF. In DNA, the CDR3 is TGTGCCAGCAACCGACTAGCGGGGGAAACTCTATCCTCCTACAATGAGCAGTTCTTC.

This clone was observed a few times. The chain has TRBV5-1 and TRBJ1-1; TRBD1 might be the D (5 bases). V was clipped by 0 bases and J by 8 bases, with 14 bases between them. CDR1 and CDR2 (germline): SGHRS, YFSETQ. This CDR3 spans 14 amino acids. CDR3 loop: CASSLVGAGGEAFF. The CDR3 DNA reads TGCGCCAGCAGCTTGGTAGGGGCTGGCGGCGAAGCTTTCTTT.

This clone was observed a single time. This rearrangement joins TRBV4-1 to TRBJ1-6; tentatively, D is TRBD1 (5 bases). Trimming took 1 base from V and 10 from J, leaving 14 bases between them. CDR3 size: 15 residues. The germline V gene has CDR1 MGHRA and CDR2 YSYEKL. This CDR3 is CASSQAEVGGSPLHF. The CDR3 DNA follows: TGCGCCAGCAGCCAAGCGGAAGTCGGGGGATCACCCCTCCACTTT.

The chain joins TRBV18 to TRBJ2-3; 8 bases map to TRBD2. The CDR3 covers 16 residues. The germline V gene encodes CDR1 KGHSH and CDR2 LQKENI. J was trimmed by 2 bases and V by 1 base; bases with no gene match: 5. CDR3: CASSPQRGGTTDTQYF. CDR3 nucleotide sequence: TGTGCCAGCTCACCACAACGGGGGGGGACCACAGATACGCAGTATTTT.

This clone appeared once. This sequence joins TRBV7-9 and TRBJ1-1, with D possibly matching TRBD1 (5 bases). Germline V gives CDR1 SEHNR, CDR2 FQNEAQ (reference sequence). The CDR3 spans 16 residues. Deletions cut 1 base from V and 5 bases from J, with 17 bases between. The CDR3 bases are TGTGCCAGCAGCTTAGGTGAAGGAGGGGAAGAGACTGAAGCTTTCTTT. Amino acid sequence: CASSLGEGGEETEAFF.

The chain is built from TRBV4-3 and TRBJ2-5, with TRBD2 matching over 8 bases. This CDR3 contains 16 residues. Germline V gives CDR1 LGHNA, CDR2 YSLEER. Unmatched junction bases numbered 10, after V lost 3 bases and J lost 4 bases. CDR3 coding DNA: TGCGCCAGCAGCCACGAAGGACTAGCTCACCGAGAGACCCAGTACTTC. This gives the protein CASSHEGLAHRETQYF.

In its sample, this clone was seen a few times. The chain combines TRBV7-9 with TRBJ1-1; D might be TRBD1 (5 bases). V was shortened by 8 bases and J by 5 bases, with 15 bases between the two germline ends. Germline CDR1 reads SEHNR; CDR2 reads FQNEAQ (reference sequence). This CDR3 comprises 13 residues. This CDR3 is CASPGAGCTEAFF. CDR3 in DNA: TGTGCCAGCCCTGGTGCAGGGTGTACTGAAGCTTTCTTT.

This chain links TRBV27 with TRBJ2-1, with D maybe TRBD2 (6 bases). Germline lookup yields CDR1 MNHEY and CDR2 SMNVEV (reference sequence). Trimming shortened V by 2 bases and J by 6 bases, and 11 bases separated the two germline ends. CDR3 length: 14 residues. The CDR3 region is CASSLTGDSNEQFF. DNA for the CDR3: TGTGCCAGCAGTTTAACGGGAGATAGCAATGAGCAGTTCTTC.

The rearrangement joins TRBV11-2 to TRBJ1-2; perhaps TRBD1 as D (6 bases). The CDR3 covers 14 residues. The V end lost 4 bases, the J end lost 5 bases, and 14 bases lay between the germline ends. Germline-derived CDR1 and CDR2 are SGHAT and FQNNGV. The CDR3 DNA is TGTGCCAGCAGCTCCTTGGGACACGGGTATGGCTACACCTTC. This translates into CASSSLGHGYGYTF.

The J gene is TRBJ2-7, the V gene TRBV27; TRBD2 matches at 9 bases. Germline CDR1 reads MNHEY; CDR2 reads SMNVEV (reference sequence). This CDR3 is 13 amino acids long. The V gene end was trimmed by 6 bases and the J gene end by 4 bases; junction bases not matched to a gene: 4. The CDR3 DNA reads as TGTGCCAGCAGACCAGCGGGGGGATACGAGCAGTACTTC. This gives the protein CASRPAGGYEQYF.

As DNA, the CDR3 is TGTGCCAGCAGTCCTCGACAGGGGGTTAACTATGGCTACACCTTC. Translating it yields CASSPRQGVNYGYTF. The rearrangement links TRBV6-6 to TRBJ1-2; the match to TRBD1 covers 9 bases. CDR1 and CDR2 from the germline V gene are MNHNY and SVGAGI (reference sequence). CDR3 length: 15 residues. The V and J ends lost 5 bases and 1 base, in that order; junction bases with no gene match: 5.

V and J are TRBV2 and TRBJ1-2; D gene ambiguous. Germline loops: CDR1 SNHLY, CDR2 FYNNEI. The CDR3 loop spans 17 amino acids. The V end was cut by 4 bases, the J end by 0 bases, with 18 bases between. The CDR3 region is CASSGGAGQIANYGYTF. CDR3 bases: TGTGCCAGCAGTGGGGGAGCCGGGCAGATAGCTAACTATGGCTACACCTTC. The full variable domain, completed using reference TRBV2 and TRBJ1-2, is EPEVTQTPSHQVTQMGQEVILRCVPISNHLYFYWYRQILGQKVEFLVSFYNNEISEKSEIFDDQFSVERPDGSNFTLKIRSTKLEDSAMYFCASSGGAGQIANYGYTFGSGTRLTVV.

The chain joins TRBV13 to TRBJ2-7; TRBD1 might be the D (6 bases). Between the trimmed V and J ends, which lost 6 bases and 2 bases, there was a span of 14 bases. In germline, CDR1 is PRHDT, CDR2 FYEKMQ (reference sequence). This CDR3 has 14 amino acids. The CDR3, as DNA: TGTGCCAGCAGTTCCTGGGGGCGCACCTACGAGCAGTACTTC. Protein: CASSSWGRTYEQYF.

This clone turned up a few times. V gene TRBV27 combines with J gene TRBJ1-2, with a possible D match to TRBD1 (5 bases). The CDR3 loop spans 14 amino acids. The V and J ends lost 4 bases and 0 bases respectively, with 9 bases between them. Germline V gives CDR1 MNHEY, CDR2 SMNVEV (reference sequence). CDR3 region: CASSSQTANYGYTF. CDR3 in DNA: TGTGCCAGCAGTTCCCAGACAGCTAACTATGGCTACACCTTC.

This clone has a handful of counts. This chain links TRBV23-1 with TRBJ2-2, with 11 bases lining up with TRBD2. TRBV23-1 is assigned to the ORF class and has an uncertain function. Trimming at V came to 0 bases and at J to 5 bases, leaving 5 bases not matched to a gene. This CDR3 is 17 amino acids long. As DNA, the CDR3 is TGCGCCAGCAGTCAATCCCTAGCGGGAGGCAGGACCGGGGAGCTGTTTTTT. Translated, it gives CASSQSLAGGRTGELFF.

The chain couples TRBV10-3 to TRBJ2-1; 9 nucleotides line up with TRBD1. The V segment lost 0 bases and the J segment 10 bases; nucleotides outside the gene matches: 7. CDR1 and CDR2 (germline): ENHRY, SYGVKD. CDR3 length: 15 amino acids. The CDR3 region has the DNA TGTGCCATCAGTGAGTCAGGGACAGGGATTCGCGAGCAGTTCTTC. This codes for CAISESGTGIREQFF.

This clone was observed a handful of times. The V call is TRBV2, the J call TRBJ1-6, with D perhaps TRBD1 (5 bases). This CDR3 is 13 amino acids long. The V end lost 5 bases, the J end lost 10 bases, and 12 bases lay between the germline ends. From germline, CDR1 is SNHLY and CDR2 FYNNEI. CDR3 coding DNA: TGTGCCAGCAGTCCCAGGGTTTGGTCACCCCTCCACTTT. It specifies CASSPRVWSPLHF.

This chain connects TRBV28 to TRBJ1-1; maybe TRBD1 (5 bases). Trimming took 9 bases from V and 6 from J, leaving 26 bases between them. In germline, CDR1 is MDHEN, CDR2 SYDVKM. CDR3 length equals 16 residues. The DNA for the CDR3 is TGTGCCAGTTTGGGGTGGGGCGCGACAGCTTTTGCTGAAGCTTTCTTT. Translation gives CASLGWGATAFAEAFF.